This is a list of T cell receptor beta chains from one sample in a study of long-term antiretroviral therapy in people with HIV. Sequencing was performed with immunoSEQ multiplex PCR; in TCRdb, only in-frame clones are kept and a portion is missing. This sample yields tens of thousands of clones, of which about 88% are seen a single time; 6.4% belongs to the top ten. Sequences were derived from unsorted PBMCs, sampled 0.6 years after starting antiretroviral therapy. These receptors were collected from a man aged 60-69 years with HIV. CDR3s include the opening cysteine and the closing phenylalanine or tryptophan. A D gene is named only where the DNA matches it firmly.

v_call: TRBV15; d_call: NA; cdr3_aa: CATSRGLDNEKLFF
v_call: TRBV9; d_call: NA; cdr3_aa: CASSEEGLRLNEQFF
v_call: TRBV9; d_call: TRBD2; cdr3_aa: CASSVQPGTSGASGLTDTQYF
v_call: TRBV5-1; d_call: NA; cdr3_aa: CASNPRAVNTGELFF
v_call: TRBV5-5; d_call: NA; cdr3_aa: CASSRAVPYEQYF
v_call: TRBV5-6; d_call: TRBD1; cdr3_aa: CASSWDRASDTQYF
v_call: TRBV7-2; d_call: NA; cdr3_aa: CASSLAGPTQETQYF
v_call: TRBV19; d_call: NA; cdr3_aa: CASSIIGGWIAGANVLTF
v_call: TRBV4-1; d_call: TRBD1; cdr3_aa: CASSQRVTGGSATNEKLFF
v_call: TRBV27; d_call: TRBD2; cdr3_aa: CASSLSGRERSETQYF
v_call: TRBV5-4; d_call: NA; cdr3_aa: CASSLVLGARGYTF
v_call: TRBV30; d_call: NA; cdr3_aa: CAWSVSRGRATNEKLFF
v_call: TRBV19; d_call: NA; cdr3_aa: CASRLQGGNEKLFF
v_call: TRBV5-1; d_call: NA; cdr3_aa: CASSLESSYNEQFF
v_call: TRBV11-1; d_call: TRBD1; cdr3_aa: CASSNKQGAWGTGELFF
v_call: TRBV9; d_call: NA; cdr3_aa: CARADNGNIQYF
v_call: TRBV19; d_call: NA; cdr3_aa: CASSIVRGTYNEQFF
v_call: TRBV4-1; d_call: TRBD2; cdr3_aa: CASSQRASGGGELFF
v_call: TRBV15; d_call: NA; cdr3_aa: CATSGRAGRYEQYF
v_call: TRBV5-1; d_call: NA; cdr3_aa: CASSLEIYEQYF
v_call: TRBV6-5; d_call: TRBD1; cdr3_aa: CASTYRGGDTEAFF
v_call: TRBV7-9; d_call: TRBD2; cdr3_aa: CASSLATSGNNEQFF
v_call: TRBV28; d_call: TRBD2; cdr3_aa: CASSMGAGGTDTQYF
v_call: TRBV19; d_call: NA; cdr3_aa: CASSMIGANVLTF
v_call: TRBV27; d_call: NA; cdr3_aa: CASSLLQAHSGANVLTF
v_call: TRBV19; d_call: TRBD1; cdr3_aa: CASSRPGQANSYEQYF
v_call: TRBV5-4; d_call: NA; cdr3_aa: CASSWTVANEQFF
v_call: TRBV5-6; d_call: TRBD1; cdr3_aa: CASSLTGVGSEAFF
v_call: TRBV6-1; d_call: TRBD1; cdr3_aa: CASSLRGLGETQYF
v_call: TRBV28; d_call: NA; cdr3_aa: CASSLLKGSFNTGELFF
v_call: TRBV19; d_call: NA; cdr3_aa: CASRVQLQDNEQFF
v_call: TRBV29-1; d_call: NA; cdr3_aa: CSVEVGGDEQFF
v_call: TRBV5-1; d_call: TRBD2; cdr3_aa: CASSLISGGVEETQYF
v_call: TRBV12-2; d_call: NA; cdr3_aa: CASRSKRGWEQYF
v_call: TRBV11-2; d_call: TRBD1; cdr3_aa: CASSLEGRGSEQFF
v_call: TRBV29-1; d_call: NA; cdr3_aa: CSVGQVINYGYTF
v_call: TRBV5-6; d_call: TRBD1; cdr3_aa: CASSRQGQDEQYF
v_call: TRBV7-2; d_call: NA; cdr3_aa: CASSPGPNTGELFF
v_call: TRBV18; d_call: NA; cdr3_aa: CASSLGLSSYNEQFF
v_call: TRBV27; d_call: NA; cdr3_aa: CASSRGRSYEQYF
v_call: TRBV11-2; d_call: TRBD1; cdr3_aa: CASGPLSGQSNTGELFF
v_call: TRBV9; d_call: NA; cdr3_aa: CASSAAWGETQYF
v_call: TRBV5-1; d_call: TRBD2; cdr3_aa: CASSSATSADTQYF
v_call: TRBV6-6; d_call: TRBD1; cdr3_aa: CASSYPDRGYEQYF
v_call: TRBV5-4; d_call: TRBD2; cdr3_aa: CASSFMGGGETQYF
v_call: TRBV6-5; d_call: NA; cdr3_aa: CASSYESFPYNEQFF
v_call: TRBV11-2; d_call: TRBD2; cdr3_aa: CASSLTIGLAGEDTQYF
v_call: TRBV10-3; d_call: NA; cdr3_aa: CAISETGTNYGYTF
v_call: TRBV18; d_call: NA; cdr3_aa: CASSPGEETQYF
v_call: TRBV19; d_call: NA; cdr3_aa: CASSIGGSGVEQFF
v_call: TRBV9; d_call: TRBD1; cdr3_aa: CASSPTIGTGGLNTEAFF
v_call: TRBV30; d_call: TRBD1; cdr3_aa: CAWSADRAWETQYF
v_call: TRBV30; d_call: NA; cdr3_aa: CAWSVLLGGEQFF